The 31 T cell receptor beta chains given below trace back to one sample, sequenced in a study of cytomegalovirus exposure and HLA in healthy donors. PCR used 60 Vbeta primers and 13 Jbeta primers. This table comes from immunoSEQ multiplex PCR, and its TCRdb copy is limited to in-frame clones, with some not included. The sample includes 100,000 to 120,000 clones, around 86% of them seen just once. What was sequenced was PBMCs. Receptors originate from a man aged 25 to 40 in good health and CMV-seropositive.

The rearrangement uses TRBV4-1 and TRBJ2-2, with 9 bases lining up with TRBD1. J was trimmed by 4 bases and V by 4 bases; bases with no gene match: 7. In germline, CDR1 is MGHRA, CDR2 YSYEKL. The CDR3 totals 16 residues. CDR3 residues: CASSRNPGQGTGELFF. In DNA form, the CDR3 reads TGCGCCAGCAGCCGGAACCCGGGACAGGGCACCGGGGAGCTGTTTTTT.

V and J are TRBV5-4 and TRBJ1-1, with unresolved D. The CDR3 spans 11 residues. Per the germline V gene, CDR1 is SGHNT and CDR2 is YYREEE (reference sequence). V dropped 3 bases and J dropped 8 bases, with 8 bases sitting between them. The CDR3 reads CASSYRREAFF. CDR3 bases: TGTGCCAGCAGCTACCGCCGGGAAGCTTTCTTT. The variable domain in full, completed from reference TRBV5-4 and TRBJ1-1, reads ETGVTQSPTHLIKTRGQQVTLRCSSQSGHNTVSWYQQALGQGPQFIFQYYREEENGRGNFPPRFSGLQFPNYSSELNVNALELDDSALYLCASSYRREAFFGQGTRLTVV.

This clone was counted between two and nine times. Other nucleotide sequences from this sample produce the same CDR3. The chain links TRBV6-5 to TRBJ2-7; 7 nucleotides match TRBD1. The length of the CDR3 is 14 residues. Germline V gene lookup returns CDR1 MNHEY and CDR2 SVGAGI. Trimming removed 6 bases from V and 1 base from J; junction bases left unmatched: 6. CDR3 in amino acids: CASSRQGGSYEQYF. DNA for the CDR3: TGTGCCAGCAGCCGACAGGGCGGTTCCTACGAGCAGTACTTC.

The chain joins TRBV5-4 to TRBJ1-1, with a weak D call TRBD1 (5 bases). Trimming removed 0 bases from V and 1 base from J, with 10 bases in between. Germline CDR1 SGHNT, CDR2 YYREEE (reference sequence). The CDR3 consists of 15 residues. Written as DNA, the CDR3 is TGTGCCAGCAGCTTGGAGGGGAGGCGGAACACTGAAGCTTTCTTT. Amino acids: CASSLEGRRNTEAFF.

CDR3 residues: CASSLVPGQGTKLFF. CDR3 nucleotides: TGTGCCAGCAGCTTGGTCCCGGGACAGGGGACAAAACTGTTTTTT. The chain recombines TRBV5-6 with TRBJ1-4; TRBD1 matches at 10 bases. Germline CDR1 SGHDT, CDR2 YYEEEE. CDR3 length: 15 residues. J lost 10 bases, V lost 0 bases, and 6 bases had no gene match.

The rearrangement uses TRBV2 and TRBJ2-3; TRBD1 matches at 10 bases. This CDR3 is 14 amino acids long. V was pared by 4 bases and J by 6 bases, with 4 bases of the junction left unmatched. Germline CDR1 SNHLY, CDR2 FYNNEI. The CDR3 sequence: CASSGRDRGDTQYF. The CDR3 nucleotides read TGTGCCAGCAGTGGCCGGGACAGGGGCGATACGCAGTATTTT.

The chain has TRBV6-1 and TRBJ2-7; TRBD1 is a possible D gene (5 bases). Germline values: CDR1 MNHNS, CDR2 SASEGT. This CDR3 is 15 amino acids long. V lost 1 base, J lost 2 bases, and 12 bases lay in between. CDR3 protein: CASSEVTGRTYEQYF. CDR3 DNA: TGTGCCAGCAGTGAAGTCACAGGAAGAACCTACGAGCAGTACTTC.

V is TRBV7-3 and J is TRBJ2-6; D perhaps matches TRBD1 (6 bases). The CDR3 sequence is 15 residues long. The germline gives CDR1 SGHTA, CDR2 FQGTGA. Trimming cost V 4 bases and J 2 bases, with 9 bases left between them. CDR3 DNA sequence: TGTGCCAGCAGCTCTCGACAGGCTGGGGCCAACGTCCTGACTTTC. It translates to CASSSRQAGANVLTF. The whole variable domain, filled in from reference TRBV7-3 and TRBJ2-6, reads GAGVSQTPSNKVTEKGKYVELRCDPISGHTALYWYRQSLGQGPEFLIYFQGTGAADDSGLPNDRFFAVRPEGSVSTLKIQRTERGDSAVYLCASSSRQAGANVLTFGAGSRLTVL.

CDR3 bases: TGTGCCAGCTCAAGGGACAGGGCTGGAAACACCATATATTTT. Amino acid sequence: CASSRDRAGNTIYF. The chain recombines TRBV18 with TRBJ1-3; 9 bases map to TRBD1. The V and J ends lost 5 bases and 2 bases, in that order; junction bases with no gene match: 1. Germline V lookup: CDR1 KGHSH, CDR2 LQKENI. The CDR3 totals 14 residues.

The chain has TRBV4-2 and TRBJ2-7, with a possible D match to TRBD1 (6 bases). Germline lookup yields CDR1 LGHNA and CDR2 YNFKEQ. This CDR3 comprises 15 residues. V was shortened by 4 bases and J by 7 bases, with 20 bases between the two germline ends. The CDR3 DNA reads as TGTGCCAGCAGCCTAGGGGGTCCCCCGATGGATGAGCAGTACTTC. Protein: CASSLGGPPMDEQYF.

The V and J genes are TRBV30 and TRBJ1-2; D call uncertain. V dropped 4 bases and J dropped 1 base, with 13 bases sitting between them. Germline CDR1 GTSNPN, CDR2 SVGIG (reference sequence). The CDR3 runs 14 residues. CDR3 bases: TGTGCCTGGAATGGCCAGGCATTTAACTATGGCTACACCTTC. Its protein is CAWNGQAFNYGYTF.

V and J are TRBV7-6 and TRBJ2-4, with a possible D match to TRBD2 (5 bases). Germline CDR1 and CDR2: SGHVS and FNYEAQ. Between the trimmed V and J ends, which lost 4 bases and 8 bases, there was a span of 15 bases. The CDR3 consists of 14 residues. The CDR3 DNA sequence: TGTGCCAGCAGCTGGGGTCCCTCCGGGGACATTCAGTACTTC. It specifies CASSWGPSGDIQYF.

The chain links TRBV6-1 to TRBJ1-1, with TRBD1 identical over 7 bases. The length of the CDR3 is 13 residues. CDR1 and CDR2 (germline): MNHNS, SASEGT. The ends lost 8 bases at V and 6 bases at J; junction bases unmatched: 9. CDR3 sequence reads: CASREGAIPEAFF. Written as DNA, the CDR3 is TGTGCCAGCCGGGAGGGGGCGATCCCTGAAGCTTTCTTT.

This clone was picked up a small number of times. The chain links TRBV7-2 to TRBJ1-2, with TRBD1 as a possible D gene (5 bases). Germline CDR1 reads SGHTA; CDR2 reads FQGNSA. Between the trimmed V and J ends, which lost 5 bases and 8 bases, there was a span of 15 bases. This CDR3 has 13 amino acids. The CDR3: CASSRIRGDGYTF. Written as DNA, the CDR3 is TGTGCCAGCAGCCGAATACGGGGGGACGGCTACACCTTC.

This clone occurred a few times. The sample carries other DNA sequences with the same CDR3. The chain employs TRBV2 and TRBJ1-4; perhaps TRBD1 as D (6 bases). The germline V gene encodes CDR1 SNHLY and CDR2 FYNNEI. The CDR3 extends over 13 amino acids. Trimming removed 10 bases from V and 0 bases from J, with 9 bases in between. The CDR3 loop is CATQGTTNEKLFF. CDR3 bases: TGTGCCACTCAGGGGACAACTAATGAAAAACTGTTTTTT.

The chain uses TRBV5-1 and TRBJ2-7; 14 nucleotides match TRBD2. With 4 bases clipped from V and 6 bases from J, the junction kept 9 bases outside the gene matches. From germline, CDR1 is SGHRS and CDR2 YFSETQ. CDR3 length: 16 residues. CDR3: CASSQLTSGGASEQYF. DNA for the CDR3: TGCGCCAGCAGCCAACTGACTAGCGGGGGGGCCAGCGAGCAGTACTTC.

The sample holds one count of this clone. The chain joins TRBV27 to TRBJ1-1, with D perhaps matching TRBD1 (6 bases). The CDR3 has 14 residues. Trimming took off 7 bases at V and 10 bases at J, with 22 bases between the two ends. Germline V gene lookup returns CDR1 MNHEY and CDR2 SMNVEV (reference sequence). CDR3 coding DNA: TGTGCCAGCAACTTATCCCCGCCGGGAGGGGGAGCTTTCTTT. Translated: CASNLSPPGGGAFF.

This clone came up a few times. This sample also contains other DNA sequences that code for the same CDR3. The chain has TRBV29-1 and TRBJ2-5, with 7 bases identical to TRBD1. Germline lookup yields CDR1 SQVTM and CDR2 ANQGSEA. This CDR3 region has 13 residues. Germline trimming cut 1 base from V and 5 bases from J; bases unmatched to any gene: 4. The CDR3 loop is CSVEANRGETQYF. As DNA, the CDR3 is TGCAGCGTTGAAGCAAACAGGGGCGAGACCCAGTACTTC. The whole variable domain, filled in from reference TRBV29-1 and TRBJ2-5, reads SAVISQKPSRDICQRGTSLTIQCQVDSQVTMMFWYRQQPGQSLTLIATANQGSEATYESGFVIDKFPISRPNLTFSTLTVSNMSPEDSSIYLCSVEANRGETQYFGPGTRLLVL.

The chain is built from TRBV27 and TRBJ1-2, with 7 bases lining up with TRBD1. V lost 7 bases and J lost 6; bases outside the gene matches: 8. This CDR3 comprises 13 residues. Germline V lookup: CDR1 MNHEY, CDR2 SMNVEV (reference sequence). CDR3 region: CASKLTGSNGYTF. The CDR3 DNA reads TGTGCCAGCAAATTGACAGGGAGCAATGGCTACACCTTC.

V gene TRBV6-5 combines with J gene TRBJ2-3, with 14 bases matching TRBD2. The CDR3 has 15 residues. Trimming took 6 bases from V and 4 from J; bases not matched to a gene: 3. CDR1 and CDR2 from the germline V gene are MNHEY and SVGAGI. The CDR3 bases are TGTGCCAGCAGCCCGACTAGCGGGGGGGCAGATACGCAGTATTTT. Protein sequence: CASSPTSGGADTQYF.

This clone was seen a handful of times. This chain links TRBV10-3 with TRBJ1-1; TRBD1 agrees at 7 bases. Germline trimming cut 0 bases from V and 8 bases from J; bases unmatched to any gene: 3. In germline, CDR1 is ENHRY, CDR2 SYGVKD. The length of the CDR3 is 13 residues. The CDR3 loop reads CAISESGTDEAFF. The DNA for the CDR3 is TGTGCCATCAGTGAGTCTGGGACAGACGAAGCTTTCTTT.

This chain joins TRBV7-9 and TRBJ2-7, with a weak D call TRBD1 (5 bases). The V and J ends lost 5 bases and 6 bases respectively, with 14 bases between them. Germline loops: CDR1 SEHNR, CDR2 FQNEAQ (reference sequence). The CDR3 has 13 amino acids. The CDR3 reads CASSDRGAAEQYF. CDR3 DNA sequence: TGTGCCAGCAGCGACAGAGGTGCCGCCGAGCAGTACTTC.

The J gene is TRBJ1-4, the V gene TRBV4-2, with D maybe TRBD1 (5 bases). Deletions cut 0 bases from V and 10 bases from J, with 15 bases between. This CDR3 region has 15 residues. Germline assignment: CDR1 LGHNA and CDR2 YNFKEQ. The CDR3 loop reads CASSQDRGGRGKLFF. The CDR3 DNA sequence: TGTGCCAGCAGCCAAGATCGGGGGGGACGGGGAAAACTGTTTTTT.

The CDR3 DNA follows: TGTGCCAGCAGCTTATATTGGACAGGGGGTAATCAGCCCCAGCATTTT. Protein sequence: CASSLYWTGGNQPQHF. The rearrangement uses TRBV7-2 and TRBJ1-5; 10 nucleotides agree with TRBD1. The V gene end was trimmed by 2 bases and the J gene end by 4 bases; junction bases not matched to a gene: 5. This CDR3 is 16 amino acids long. Germline values: CDR1 SGHTA, CDR2 FQGNSA. Using reference TRBV7-2 and TRBJ1-5 for the parts outside the CDR3, the full variable domain is GAGVSQSPSNKVTEKGKDVELRCDPISGHTALYWYRQSLGQGLEFLIYFQGNSAPDKSGLPSDRFSAERTGGSVSTLTIQRTQQEDSAVYLCASSLYWTGGNQPQHFGDGTRLSIL.

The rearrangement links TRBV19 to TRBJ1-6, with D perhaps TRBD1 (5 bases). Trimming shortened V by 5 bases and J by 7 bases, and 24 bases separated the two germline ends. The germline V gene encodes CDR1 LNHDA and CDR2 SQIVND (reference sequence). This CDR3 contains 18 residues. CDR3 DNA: TGTGCCAGTAGTTTCGTTGCAGGGCAAGGGTTACCAAATTCACCCCTCCACTTT. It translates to CASSFVAGQGLPNSPLHF.

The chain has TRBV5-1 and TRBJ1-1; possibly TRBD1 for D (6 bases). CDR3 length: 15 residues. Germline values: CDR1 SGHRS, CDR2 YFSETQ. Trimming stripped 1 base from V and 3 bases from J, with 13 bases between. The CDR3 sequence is CASSLQQGGYTEAFF. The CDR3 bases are TGCGCCAGCAGCTTGCAACAGGGAGGGTACACTGAAGCTTTCTTT.

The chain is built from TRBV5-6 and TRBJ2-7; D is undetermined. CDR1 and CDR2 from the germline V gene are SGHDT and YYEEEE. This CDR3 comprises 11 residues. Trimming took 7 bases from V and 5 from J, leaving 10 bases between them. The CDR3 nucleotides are TGTGCCAGCCGACCGGCGGACGAGCAGTACTTC. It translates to CASRPADEQYF.

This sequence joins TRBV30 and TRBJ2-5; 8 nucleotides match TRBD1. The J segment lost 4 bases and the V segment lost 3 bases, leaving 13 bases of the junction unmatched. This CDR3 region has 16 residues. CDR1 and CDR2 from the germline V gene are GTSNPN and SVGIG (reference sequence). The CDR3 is CAWRAVTGVPAETQYF. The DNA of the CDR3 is TGTGCCTGGAGGGCCGTGACAGGGGTACCTGCAGAGACCCAGTACTTC.

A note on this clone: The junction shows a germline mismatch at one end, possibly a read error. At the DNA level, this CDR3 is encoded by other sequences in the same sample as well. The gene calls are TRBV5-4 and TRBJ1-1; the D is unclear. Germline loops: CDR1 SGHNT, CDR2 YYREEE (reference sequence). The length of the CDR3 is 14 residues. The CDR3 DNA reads TGTGCCAGCAGCTTGTCAAGCGGGAACACTGAGGCTTTCTTT. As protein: CASSLSSGNTEAFF.

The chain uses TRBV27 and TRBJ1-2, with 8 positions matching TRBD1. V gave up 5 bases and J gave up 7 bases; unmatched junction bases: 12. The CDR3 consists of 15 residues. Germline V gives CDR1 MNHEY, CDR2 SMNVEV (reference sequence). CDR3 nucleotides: TGTGCCAGCAGTCCGGCTGACAGGGGTATTTTTGGCTACACCTTC. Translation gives CASSPADRGIFGYTF.

The CDR3 protein is CASSFGQGNYGYTF. The CDR3, as DNA: TGTGCCAGCAGCTTCGGACAGGGGAACTATGGCTACACCTTC. V is TRBV11-2 and J is TRBJ1-2; 9 nucleotides match TRBD1. Germline-derived CDR1 and CDR2 are SGHAT and FQNNGV. The CDR3 has 14 residues. The ends lost 3 bases at V and 2 bases at J; junction bases unmatched: 1.